This is a list of T cell receptor beta chains from one sample in a study of CD8 T cells in Susac syndrome. MiXCR was run by TCRdb on the immunoSEQ multiplex PCR reads, yielding one entry per CDR3 protein. The sample holds about 210,000 distinct CDR3 sequences, roughly 92% seen once. The specimen was CD4+ T cells from PBMCs. The receptors were sampled from a human donor in good health. CDR3s include the opening cysteine and the closing phenylalanine or tryptophan.

v_gene	j_gene	CDR3aa
TRBV19	TRBJ2-1	CASSTRGNEQFF
TRBV18	TRBJ1-4	CASSPAGEKLFF
TRBV7-2	TRBJ1-2	CASSLDRAQRAGYTF
TRBV3-1	TRBJ2-7	CASSFRKGGEQYF
TRBV10-3	TRBJ1-4	CAISDGARGGEKLFF
TRBV4-1	TRBJ1-3	CASSQHQLSGNTIYF
TRBV7-3	TRBJ1-1	CASSLTGGTGLRTEAFF
TRBV13	TRBJ1-2	CASSRFDTNYGYTF
TRBV28	TRBJ1-4	CASSGDRDGEKLFF
TRBV28	TRBJ1-2	CASRQGGYTF
TRBV29-1	TRBJ2-1	CSVWWYEQFF
TRBV6-6	TRBJ1-1	CASSYWPLWSDTEAFF
TRBV5-1	TRBJ1-1	CASSLSLETNTEAFF
TRBV7-3	TRBJ1-1	CASSLTKGAAFF
TRBV2	TRBJ1-6	CASMRQRQLNSPLHF
TRBV5-1	TRBJ2-2	CASSLSTTNTGELFF
TRBV5-1	TRBJ1-1	CASRNRQGAMNTEAFF
TRBV19	TRBJ1-4	CPTEEKLFF
TRBV27	TRBJ2-1	CASSRSSLNEQFF
TRBV19	TRBJ1-4	CASSWGQGEKLFF
TRBV5-1	TRBJ2-7	CASSLDGTSLYEQYF
TRBV7-2	TRBJ1-1	CASSLYDSTEAFF
TRBV5-6	TRBJ1-2	CASRPLTGINYGYTF
TRBV19	TRBJ2-7	CASSPRSGALTYEQYF
TRBV28	TRBJ2-2	CASQSGELFF
TRBV4-1	TRBJ1-4	CASSLRDTVREKLFF
TRBV27	TRBJ2-5	CASSWRGRETQYF
TRBV12-3/TRBV12-4	TRBJ1-1	CASSLRQGKTEAFF
TRBV7-2	TRBJ1-2	CASSPDRALRGYTF
TRBV12-3/TRBV12-4	TRBJ2-3	CATGNSFTDTQYF
TRBV30	TRBJ2-1	CAWIAGNSYNEQFF
TRBV2	TRBJ1-4	CASGPGEPLEKLFF
TRBV3-1	TRBJ2-1	CASSRRESSLDEQFF
TRBV4-1	TRBJ2-2	CASSQEYGQGAANTGELFF
TRBV28	TRBJ1-6	CASSFPVYTRSPLHF
TRBV19	TRBJ1-5	CASTGQGNQPQHF
TRBV11-2	TRBJ2-2	CASSYRGAPGELFF
TRBV19	TRBJ2-5	CASSMDRGETQYF
TRBV3-1	TRBJ1-4	CASSQDEGGEKLFF
TRBV29-1	TRBJ2-4	CSAEGTARGNIQYF
TRBV7-8	TRBJ2-7	CASSLMGRADEQYF
TRBV19	TRBJ1-5	CASSTLGQGDQPQHF
TRBV4-1	TRBJ2-7	CASSQDLAVREQYF
TRBV19	TRBJ1-5	CASGGWSGGGQPQHF
TRBV19	TRBJ2-1	CASSRDRRDDEQFF
TRBV29-1	TRBJ1-1	CSGRDRRNTEAFF
TRBV5-1	TRBJ1-1	CASFSRAGMNTEAFF
TRBV20-1	TRBJ2-7	CSATHWDEQYF